Given below is one T cell receptor (beta chain) in context. Among the patients, none had received any treatment before thyroid surgery. The sample belongs to a study of metastatic and nonmetastatic thyroid tumors. MiXCR reprocessed the PCR reads for TCRdb. The sample carries 31,000 or so clones, 25% to 35% recorded once. Germline CDR1 reads DFQATT; CDR2 reads SNEGSKA (reference sequence). The V and J ends lost 3 bases and 4 bases respectively, with 9 bases between them. The CDR3 consists of 12 residues. This receptor was identified in a female donor with papillary thyroid cancer or a benign thyroid nodule (not recorded which). Some clones in this sample may be carry-over from other donors' samples. The chain couples TRBV20-1 to TRBJ1-2, with a weak D call TRBD1 (5 bases). Sequencing was done on a sample of blood. CDR3 sequence reads: CSASGTAYGYTF. For the CDR3, the DNA is TGCAGTGCTAGCGGGACGGCCTATGGCTACACCTTC.